The clone carrying this T cell receptor (beta chain) was seen a handful of times. Germline V gene sequence: CDR1 WSHSY, CDR2 SAAADI. The ends lost 7 bases at V and 9 bases at J; junction bases unmatched: 10. This CDR3 is built from 13 residues. The record originates from a study of cytomegalovirus exposure and HLA in healthy donors. PCR primers comprised 60 Vbeta and 13 Jbeta primers. Using immunoSEQ multiplex PCR, the repertoire was profiled, and TCRdb retains in-frame clones only, with some absent. The sample includes some 150,000 clones, 75% to 85% of them seen just once. Specimen: PBMCs. This chain connects TRBV10-2 to TRBJ2-5; the match to TRBD1 covers 8 bases. The receptor was derived from a woman in her forties in good health and CMV-seronegative. The CDR3 here is CASTGQGRGPQYF. As DNA, the CDR3 is TGCGCCAGCACCGGACAGGGCCGTGGGCCCCAGTACTTC.